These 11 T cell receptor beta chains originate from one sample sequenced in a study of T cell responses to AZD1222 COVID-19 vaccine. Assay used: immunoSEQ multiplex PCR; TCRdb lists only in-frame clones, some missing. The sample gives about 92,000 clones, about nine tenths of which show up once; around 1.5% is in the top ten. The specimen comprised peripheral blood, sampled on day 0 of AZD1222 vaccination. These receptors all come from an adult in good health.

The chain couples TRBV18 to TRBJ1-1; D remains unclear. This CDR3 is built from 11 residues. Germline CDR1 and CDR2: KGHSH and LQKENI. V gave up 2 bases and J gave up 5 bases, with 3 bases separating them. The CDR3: CASSPGTEAFF. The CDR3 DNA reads TGTGCCAGCTCACCAGGGACTGAAGCTTTCTTT.

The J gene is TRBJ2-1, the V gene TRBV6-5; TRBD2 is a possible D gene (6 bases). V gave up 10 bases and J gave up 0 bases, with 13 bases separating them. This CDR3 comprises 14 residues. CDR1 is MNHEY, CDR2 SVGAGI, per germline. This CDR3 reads CAKSGGSSYNEQFF. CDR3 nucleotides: TGTGCCAAGAGTGGGGGGAGCTCCTACAATGAGCAGTTCTTC.

The CDR3 coding sequence is TGTGCCAGCAGCGGTGGGCGGGACGAGCAGTACTTC. Protein product: CASSGGRDEQYF. This chain links TRBV5-6 with TRBJ2-7, with D possibly TRBD2 on 5 matching bases. The CDR3 has 12 amino acids. Germline V gene lookup returns CDR1 SGHDT and CDR2 YYEEEE. V lost 4 bases, J lost 5 bases, and 10 bases lay in between.

The CDR3 DNA is TGTGCCAGCAGTGAAGCAAGCAGGGAAAATGGCTACACCTTC. It translates to CASSEASRENGYTF. This rearrangement joins TRBV2 to TRBJ1-2; D is perhaps TRBD1 (5 bases). The CDR3 is made up of 14 amino acids. The germline V gene encodes CDR1 SNHLY and CDR2 FYNNEI. With 0 bases removed from V and 6 bases from J, the gap between germline ends came to 11 bases.

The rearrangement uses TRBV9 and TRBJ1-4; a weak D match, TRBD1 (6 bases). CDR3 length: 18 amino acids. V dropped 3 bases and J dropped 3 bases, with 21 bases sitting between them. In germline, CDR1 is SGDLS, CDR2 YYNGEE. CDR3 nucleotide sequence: TGTGCCAGCAGCGCCGGAGATCGGAGACAGGAACCTAATGAAAAACTGTTTTTT. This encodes CASSAGDRRQEPNEKLFF.

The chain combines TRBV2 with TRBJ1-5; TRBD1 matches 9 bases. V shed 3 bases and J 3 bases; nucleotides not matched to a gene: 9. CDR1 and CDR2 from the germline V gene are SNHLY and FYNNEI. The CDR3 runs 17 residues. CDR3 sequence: CASSDPGQGLVNQPQHF. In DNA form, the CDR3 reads TGTGCCAGCAGTGATCCGGGACAGGGTCTTGTCAATCAGCCCCAGCATTTT.

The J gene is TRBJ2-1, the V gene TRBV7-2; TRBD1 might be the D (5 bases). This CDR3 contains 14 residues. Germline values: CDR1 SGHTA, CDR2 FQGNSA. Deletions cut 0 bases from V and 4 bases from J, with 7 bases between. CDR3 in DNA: TGTGCCAGCAGCTTAGCGGGGCGGTACAATGAGCAGTTCTTC. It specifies CASSLAGRYNEQFF. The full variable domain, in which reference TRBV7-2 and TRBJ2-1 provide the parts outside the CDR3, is GAGVSQSPSNKVTEKGKDVELRCDPISGHTALYWYRQSLGQGLEFLIYFQGNSAPDKSGLPSDRFSAERTGGSVSTLTIQRTQQEDSAVYLCASSLAGRYNEQFFGPGTRLTVL.

The CDR3 protein is CASSQDDRYQPQHF. The CDR3 DNA reads as TGTGCCAGCAGCCAAGATGATAGGTATCAGCCCCAGCATTTT. This chain links TRBV3-1 (or the pseudogene TRBV3-2) with TRBJ1-5; D call uncertain. Germline V gives CDR1 LGHDT, CDR2 YNNKEL (reference sequence). Trimming stripped 0 bases from V and 5 bases from J, with 8 bases between. CDR3 length: 14 residues.

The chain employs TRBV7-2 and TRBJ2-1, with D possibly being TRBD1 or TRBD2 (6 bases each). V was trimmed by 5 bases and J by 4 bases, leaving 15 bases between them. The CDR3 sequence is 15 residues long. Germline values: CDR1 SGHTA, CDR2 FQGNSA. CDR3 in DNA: TGTGCCAGCAGCCCTCAAGGGGGGCAGTACAATGAGCAGTTCTTC. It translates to CASSPQGGQYNEQFF.

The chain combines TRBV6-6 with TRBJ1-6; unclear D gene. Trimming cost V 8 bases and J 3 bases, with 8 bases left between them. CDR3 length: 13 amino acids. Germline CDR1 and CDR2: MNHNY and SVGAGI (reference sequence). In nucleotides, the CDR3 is TGTGCCAGCCTACAGATCTATAATTCACCCCTCCACTTT. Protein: CASLQIYNSPLHF.

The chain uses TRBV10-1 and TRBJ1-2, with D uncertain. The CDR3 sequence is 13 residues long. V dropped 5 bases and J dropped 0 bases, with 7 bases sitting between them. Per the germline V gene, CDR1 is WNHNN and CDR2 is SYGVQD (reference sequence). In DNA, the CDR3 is TGCGCCAGCAGTCCCGGGACTAACTATGGCTACACCTTC. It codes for CASSPGTNYGYTF.